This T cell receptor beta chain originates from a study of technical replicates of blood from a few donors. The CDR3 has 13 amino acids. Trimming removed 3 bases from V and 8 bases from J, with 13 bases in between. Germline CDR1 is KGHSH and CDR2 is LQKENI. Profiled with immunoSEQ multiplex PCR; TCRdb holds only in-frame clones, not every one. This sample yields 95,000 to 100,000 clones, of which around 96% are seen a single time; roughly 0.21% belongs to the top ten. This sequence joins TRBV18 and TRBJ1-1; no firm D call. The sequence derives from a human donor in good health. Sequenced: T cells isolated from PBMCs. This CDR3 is CASSPLSSSEAFF. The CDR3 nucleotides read TGTGCCAGCTCACCTCTTTCGAGCTCCGAAGCTTTCTTT.